The rows below give T cell receptor beta chains drawn from one sample of a study of cytomegalovirus exposure and HLA in healthy donors. Sequencing used immunoSEQ multiplex PCR; TCRdb keeps in-frame clones, though not all of them. The table has 100,000 or so clones, roughly 79% seen once; the top ten hold 1.5% to 2%. The sample taken for sequencing was PBMCs. All receptors derive from a woman between 40 and 55 years old in good health and CMV-seronegative. Both conserved end residues are part of each CDR3. A D gene is named only where the DNA matches it firmly. Some rows have no size entry. The others give once, few or many, or a class for an expanded clone.

CASSYSTPGGPNTQYF,TGTGCCAGCAGTTACTCGACCCCGGGAGGGCCAAATACGCAGTATTTT,.,TRBJ2-3,16,TRBV6-5,TRBD2
CASSPNRGPSYGYTF,TGTGCCAGCAGTCCAAACAGGGGGCCGAGCTATGGCTACACCTTC,once,TRBJ1-2,15,TRBV6-1,TRBD1
CASRSSGQGLKTYEQYF,TGTGCCAGCAGATCCTCAGGACAGGGTTTGAAAACCTACGAGCAGTACTTC,.,TRBJ2-7,17,TRBV28,TRBD1
CASSLVSGNTEAFF,TGTGCCAGCAGCTTAGTGAGTGGGAACACTGAAGCTTTCTTT,.,TRBJ1-1,14,TRBV7-2,.
CASSQGFSASTDTQYF,TGTGCCAGCAGCCAAGGCTTTAGCGCAAGCACAGATACGCAGTATTTT,.,TRBJ2-3,16,TRBV14,.
CASRDRESGDTQYF,TGTGCCAGCCGGGACAGGGAGTCAGGGGATACGCAGTATTTT,.,TRBJ2-3,14,TRBV19,TRBD1
CASWGVPTDTQYF,TGTGCCAGCTGGGGGGTCCCCACAGATACGCAGTATTTT,few,TRBJ2-3,13,TRBV28,.
CASSLTGTSGVKNIQYF,TGTGCCAGCAGTTTAACCGGGACTAGCGGGGTTAAAAACATTCAGTACTTC,.,TRBJ2-4,17,TRBV28,TRBD2
CAISSGFNEKLFF,TGTGCCATCAGTTCGGGGTTTAATGAAAAACTGTTTTTT,.,TRBJ1-4,13,TRBV10-3,.
CAWSDRGGAEQYF,TGTGCCTGGAGTGACAGGGGTGGCGCCGAGCAGTACTTC,.,TRBJ2-7,13,TRBV30,TRBD1
CATQQKYQETQYF,TGTGCCACGCAACAGAAGTACCAAGAGACCCAGTACTTC,.,TRBJ2-5,13,TRBV15,.
CASSSRDEETQYF,TGTGCCAGCAGCTCCAGGGATGAGGAGACCCAGTACTTC,.,TRBJ2-5,13,TRBV7-3,.
CASNGHMNTEAFF,TGTGCCAGCAACGGACACATGAACACTGAAGCTTTCTTT,.,TRBJ1-1,13,TRBV6-1,.
CASSYGQGGSPLHF,TGTGCCAGCAGCTACGGACAGGGGGGTTCACCCCTCCACTTT,.,TRBJ1-6,14,TRBV7-9,TRBD1
CASSLAQDRGGYTF,TGTGCCAGCAGCTTAGCTCAGGACAGGGGAGGCTACACCTTC,.,TRBJ1-2,14,TRBV7-2,TRBD1
CASSLDVYTSYGYTF,TGCGCCAGCAGCTTGGACGTATACACCAGCTATGGCTACACCTTC,.,TRBJ1-2,15,TRBV5-1,.
CASSGALSYRGDTQYF,TGTGCCAGCAGCGGCGCTCTTAGTTACCGGGGAGATACGCAGTATTTT,few,TRBJ2-3,16,TRBV9,.
CASSGLTGADEKLFF,TGTGCCAGCAGTGGGTTGACAGGGGCGGATGAAAAACTGTTTTTT,.,TRBJ1-4,15,TRBV2,TRBD1
CASSLGQKETQYF,TGTGCCAGCAGCTTGGGTCAGAAAGAGACCCAGTACTTC,.,TRBJ2-5,13,TRBV5-4,.
CASSFRDMNYGYTF,TGTGCCAGCAGCTTCCGGGACATGAACTATGGCTACACCTTC,once,TRBJ1-2,14,TRBV13,.
CASSLGRGNYAFF,TGTGCCAGCAGCTTAGGAAGGGGGAACTACGCTTTCTTT,.,TRBJ1-1,13,TRBV7-8,.
CASSHRTGSARNGYTF,TGTGCCAGCAGCCACCGGACAGGGTCTGCGAGGAATGGCTACACCTTC,few,TRBJ1-2,16,TRBV7-8,TRBD1
CAISERLASTDTQYF,TGTGCCATCAGTGAGAGGCTAGCGAGCACAGATACGCAGTATTTT,once,TRBJ2-3,15,TRBV10-3,.
CASSAPGIDTQYF,TGTGCCAGCAGTGCCCCAGGTATAGATACGCAGTATTTT,.,TRBJ2-3,13,TRBV6-6,.
CASSLGRGGYNEQFF,TGTGCCAGCAGCTTAGGGCGGGGGGGTTACAATGAGCAGTTCTTC,.,TRBJ2-1,15,TRBV7-8,TRBD2
CASSSWRGGYGYTF,TGTGCCAGCAGCTCCTGGAGGGGCGGCTATGGCTACACCTTC,few,TRBJ1-2,14,TRBV5-4,.
CSVDGPAGGGETQYF,TGCAGCGTGGACGGGCCAGCGGGAGGTGGAGAGACCCAGTACTTC,.,TRBJ2-5,15,TRBV29-1,TRBD2
CASSSDTSRETQYF,TGTGCCAGCAGTTCGGACACATCTCGGGAGACCCAGTACTTC,.,TRBJ2-5,14,TRBV6-6,.
CASSLGLAAYPGELFF,TGTGCCAGCAGCCTGGGACTAGCGGCATACCCCGGGGAGCTGTTTTTT,.,TRBJ2-2,16,TRBV9,TRBD2
CASSLGDRGIGYTF,TGTGCCAGCAGCTTAGGCGACAGGGGGATTGGCTACACCTTC,.,TRBJ1-2,14,TRBV7-9,TRBD1
CASSLWAFPMNTEAFF,TGTGCCAGCAGCTTATGGGCCTTCCCTATGAACACTGAAGCTTTCTTT,few,TRBJ1-1,16,TRBV11-3,.
CASSPTGVPNTGELFF,TGTGCCAGCAGCCCGACAGGGGTTCCGAACACCGGGGAGCTGTTTTTT,.,TRBJ2-2,16,TRBV5-8,TRBD1
CAIIIPRLGPGRPPKNIQYF,TGTGCCATCATTATCCCCCGCCTTGGCCCGGGGAGGCCACCCAAAAACATTCAGTACTTC,.,TRBJ2-4,20,TRBV10-3,.
CASRGRGLGGSEQYF,TGTGCCAGCAGGGGCCGGGGGCTAGGGGGCTCCGAGCAGTACTTC,.,TRBJ2-7,15,TRBV7-8,.
CASSPPLGTGGIQYF,TGTGCCAGCAGCCCCCCCTTAGGGACAGGCGGCATTCAGTACTTC,once,TRBJ2-4,15,TRBV28,TRBD1
CASSVAGTQETQYF,TGTGCCAGCAGTGTAGCGGGGACTCAAGAGACCCAGTACTTC,.,TRBJ2-5,14,TRBV6-1,TRBD2
CASSLVSGRAYEQYF,TGTGCCAGCAGCTTAGTTAGCGGGAGGGCCTACGAGCAGTACTTC,.,TRBJ2-7,15,TRBV7-9,TRBD2
CASSSRQGSYEQYF,TGCGCCAGCAGCTCCCGACAGGGGAGCTACGAGCAGTACTTC,.,TRBJ2-7,14,TRBV4-3,TRBD1
CASRWGRVGDQPQHF,TGTGCCAGCAGGTGGGGGAGGGTTGGGGATCAGCCCCAGCATTTT,.,TRBJ1-5,15,TRBV2,.
CASSSLQGMNTEAFF,TGCGCCAGCAGCTCCTTACAGGGTATGAACACTGAAGCTTTCTTT,.,TRBJ1-1,15,TRBV5-1,.
CASSLARGAGSGQPQHF,TGTGCCAGCAGCTTAGCCAGGGGGGCAGGGAGCGGCCAGCCCCAGCATTTT,few,TRBJ1-5,17,TRBV7-6,TRBD1
CAWSSFQINTIYF,TGTGCCTGGAGTTCTTTCCAGATAAACACCATATATTTT,.,TRBJ1-3,13,TRBV30,.